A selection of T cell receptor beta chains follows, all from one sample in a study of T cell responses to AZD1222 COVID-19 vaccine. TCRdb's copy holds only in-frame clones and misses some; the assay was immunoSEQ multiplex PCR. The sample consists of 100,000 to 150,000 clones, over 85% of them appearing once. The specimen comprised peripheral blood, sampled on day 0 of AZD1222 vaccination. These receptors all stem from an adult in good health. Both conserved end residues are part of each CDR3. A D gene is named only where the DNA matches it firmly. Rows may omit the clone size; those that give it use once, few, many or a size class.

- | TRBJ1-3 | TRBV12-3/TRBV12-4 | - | CASSLSGNTIYF | TGTGCCAGCAGTCTCTCGGGGAACACCATATATTTT
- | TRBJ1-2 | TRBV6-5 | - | CASSYDRASYGYTF | TGTGCCAGCAGTTACGACAGAGCTAGCTATGGCTACACCTTC
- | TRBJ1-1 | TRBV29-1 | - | CSVVRQTTEAFF | TGCAGCGTTGTACGGCAGACCACTGAAGCTTTCTTT
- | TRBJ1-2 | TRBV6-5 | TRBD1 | CASSLSGGRGYTF | TGTGCCAGCAGTCTGTCAGGGGGCCGTGGCTACACCTTC
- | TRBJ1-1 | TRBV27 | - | CASSPAPGTEAFF | TGTGCCAGCAGTCCGGCCCCAGGGACTGAAGCTTTCTTT
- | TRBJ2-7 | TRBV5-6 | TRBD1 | CASVATGASYEQYF | TGTGCCAGCGTAGCAACAGGGGCCTCCTACGAGCAGTACTTC
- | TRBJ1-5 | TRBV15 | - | CATSRDGSGTWDHQPQHF | TGTGCCACCAGCAGAGACGGGTCCGGGACATGGGACCATCAGCCCCAGCATTTT
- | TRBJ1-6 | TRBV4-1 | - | CASSQERNNSPLHF | TGCGCCAGCAGCCAAGAGCGGAATAATTCACCCCTCCACTTT
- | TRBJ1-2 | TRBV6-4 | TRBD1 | CASSDSDRGYGYTF | TGTGCCAGCAGTGACTCGGACAGGGGTTATGGCTACACCTTC
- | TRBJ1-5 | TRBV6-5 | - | CASTLRGRANQPQHF | TGTGCCAGCACCCTGAGGGGCAGGGCGAATCAGCCCCAGCATTTT
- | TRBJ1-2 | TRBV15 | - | CATSRGISNYGYTF | TGTGCCACCAGCAGAGGAATAAGTAACTATGGCTACACCTTC
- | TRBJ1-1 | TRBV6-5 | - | CASRQGPEAFF | TGTGCCAGCAGACAGGGCCCTGAAGCTTTCTTT
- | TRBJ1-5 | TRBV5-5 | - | CASSLAVSGNQPQHF | TGTGCCAGCAGCTTGGCCGTGTCAGGCAATCAGCCCCAGCATTTT
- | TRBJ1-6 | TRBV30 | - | CACRSSYNSPLHF | TGTGCCTGCCGAAGCTCCTATAATTCACCCCTCCACTTT
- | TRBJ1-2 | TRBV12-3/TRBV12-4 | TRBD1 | CASSFPGQSGYTF | TGTGCCAGCAGTTTTCCGGGACAGTCTGGCTACACCTTC
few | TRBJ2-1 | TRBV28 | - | CASSPFNEQFF | TGTGCCAGCAGTCCCTTCAATGAGCAGTTCTTC
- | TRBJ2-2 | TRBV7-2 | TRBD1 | CASSPDRENTGELFF | TGTGCCAGCAGCCCCGACAGGGAGAACACCGGGGAGCTGTTTTTT
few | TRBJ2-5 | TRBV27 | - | CASSISQRTQETQYF | TGTGCCAGCAGTATAAGCCAGCGAACACAAGAGACCCAGTACTTC
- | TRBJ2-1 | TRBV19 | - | CASKQGPFNEQFF | TGTGCCAGCAAACAGGGACCCTTCAATGAGCAGTTCTTC
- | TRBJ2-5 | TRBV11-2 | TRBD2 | CASSLVVLAGQQETQYF | TGTGCCAGCAGCTTAGTTGTTTTAGCGGGTCAACAAGAGACCCAGTACTTC
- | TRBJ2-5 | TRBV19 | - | CASSIGVGGAGETQYF | TGTGCCAGTAGTATAGGCGTCGGGGGCGCGGGAGAGACCCAGTACTTC
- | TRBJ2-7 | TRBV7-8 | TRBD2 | CASSSGRTSGYEQYF | TGTGCCAGCAGCTCTGGGAGGACTAGCGGCTACGAGCAGTACTTC
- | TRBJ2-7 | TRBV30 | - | CALSQGYEQYF | TGTGCCCTCTCACAGGGTTACGAGCAGTACTTC
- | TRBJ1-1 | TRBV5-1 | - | CASSFDRNEAFF | TGCGCCAGCAGCTTTGACAGGAATGAAGCTTTCTTT
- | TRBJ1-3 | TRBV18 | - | CASSPSIDYSTHTSGNTIYF | TGTGCCAGCTCACCATCGATCGATTATTCGACGCACACCTCTGGAAACACCATATATTTT
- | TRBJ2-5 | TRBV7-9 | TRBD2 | CASRGAANTRGGETQYF | TGTGCCAGCAGAGGGGCTGCTAATACCCGGGGAGGGGAGACCCAGTACTTC
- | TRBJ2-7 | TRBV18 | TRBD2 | CASSPRIGLAFHEQYF | TGTGCCAGCTCACCACGGATTGGACTAGCATTTCACGAGCAGTACTTC
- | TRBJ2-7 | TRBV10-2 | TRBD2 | CATRRQRESPEQYF | TGCGCCACCAGGAGACAGCGGGAGTCTCCCGAGCAGTACTTC